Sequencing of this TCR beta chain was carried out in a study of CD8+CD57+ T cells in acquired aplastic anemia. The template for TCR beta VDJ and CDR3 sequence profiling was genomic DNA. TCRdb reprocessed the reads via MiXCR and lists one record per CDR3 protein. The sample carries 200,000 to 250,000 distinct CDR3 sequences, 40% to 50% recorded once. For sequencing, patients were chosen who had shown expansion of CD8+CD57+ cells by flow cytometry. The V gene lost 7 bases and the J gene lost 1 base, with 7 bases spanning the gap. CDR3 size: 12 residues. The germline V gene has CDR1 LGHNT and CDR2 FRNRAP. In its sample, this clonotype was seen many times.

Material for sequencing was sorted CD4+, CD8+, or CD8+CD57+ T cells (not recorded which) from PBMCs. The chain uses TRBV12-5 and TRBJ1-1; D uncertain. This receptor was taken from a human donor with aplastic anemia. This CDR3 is CASVAGNTEAFF. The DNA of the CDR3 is TGTGCTAGTGTTGCGGGGAACACTGAAGCTTTCTTT.